Presented here are 19 T cell receptor beta chains from one specimen sequenced in a study of blood T cell repertoires in COVID-19. Repertoires were generated with immunoSEQ multiplex PCR, while TCRdb's copy carries only in-frame clones and drops some. The repertoire includes 300,000 or so clones, 85% to 90% of them detected once, and 3.7% sits in the top ten. Sequencing input: peripheral blood. The receptors stem from a woman between 35 and 50 years old with acute or convalescent COVID-19.

This clone was recorded only once. The J gene is TRBJ1-2, the V gene TRBV3-1 (or the pseudogene TRBV3-2); the match to TRBD1 covers 7 bases. This CDR3 has 15 amino acids. Germline V gives CDR1 LGHDT, CDR2 YNNKEL (reference sequence). V lost 5 bases, J lost 0 bases, and 6 bases stayed unmatched. CDR3 protein: CASSSRQGSNYGYTF. The CDR3 nucleotides are TGTGCCAGCAGCTCCCGACAGGGATCTAACTATGGCTACACCTTC.

This sequence joins TRBV5-1 and TRBJ1-2; no clear D. The germline V gene encodes CDR1 SGHRS and CDR2 YFSETQ. Trimming shortened V by 0 bases and J by 4 bases, and 10 bases separated the two germline ends. This CDR3 spans 14 amino acids. Here the CDR3 DNA reads TGCGCCAGCAGCTTGGTAAACCGGGGCTATGGCTACACCTTC. Translating it yields CASSLVNRGYGYTF.

The J gene is TRBJ2-1, the V gene TRBV11-2; 7 bases fit TRBD2. CDR1 and CDR2 (germline): SGHAT, FQNNGV. The CDR3 length is 13 residues. The junction had 7 bases not matched to a gene; V was cut back by 8 bases and J by 6 bases. CDR3 sequence reads: CASHGGGVNEQFF. Written as DNA, the CDR3 is TGTGCCAGCCATGGGGGGGGAGTCAATGAGCAGTTCTTC.

J is TRBJ1-2 and V is TRBV5-4; 7 bases line up with TRBD1. J gave up 8 bases and V 10 bases, and 14 bases lay outside the gene matches. The CDR3 runs 13 residues. Germline CDR1 reads SGHNT; CDR2 reads YYREEE (reference sequence). The CDR3 protein is CACFTGTVGGYTF. The CDR3 DNA reads as TGTGCCTGCTTCACCGGGACAGTAGGCGGCTACACCTTC.

This clone has just one count. V is TRBV3-1 (or the pseudogene TRBV3-2) and J is TRBJ1-2, with D possibly being TRBD1 (6 bases). V gave up 3 bases and J gave up 6 bases, with 11 bases separating them. Germline CDR1 is LGHDT and CDR2 is YNNKEL (reference sequence). This CDR3 has 13 amino acids. CDR3 region: CASSHNRANGYTF. CDR3 nucleotides: TGTGCCAGCAGCCACAACAGGGCGAATGGCTACACCTTC.

CDR3 sequence reads: CASSRPGTGYGYTF. In nucleotides, the CDR3 is TGCGCCAGCAGCCGTCCCGGGACAGGGTATGGCTACACCTTC. This chain uses TRBV4-1 with TRBJ1-2, with 9 bases fitting TRBD1. Germline V CDR1 and CDR2: MGHRA, YSYEKL. V shed 4 bases, J shed 5 bases, and the junction held 5 bases outside the gene matches. This CDR3 is 14 amino acids long.

This rearrangement joins TRBV7-8 to TRBJ1-2; D gene uncertain. The CDR3 runs to 13 residues. Trimming pared 5 bases from V and 2 bases from J, leaving 9 bases between. Germline CDR1 SGHVS, CDR2 FQNEAQ. CDR3 region: CASSPPGNYGYTF. The DNA of the CDR3 is TGTGCCAGCAGCCCCCCAGGCAACTATGGCTACACCTTC.

A single count supports this clone. The CDR3 protein is CASSLGGRVEAFF. The CDR3 coding sequence is TGTGCCAGCAGTTTAGGGGGGAGGGTGGAAGCTTTCTTT. The J gene is TRBJ1-1, the V gene TRBV12-3 or TRBV12-4, with D perhaps matching TRBD1 (5 bases). The ends were cut back, 1 base at V and 8 bases at J, with 11 bases in the middle. This CDR3 comprises 13 residues.

The chain is built from TRBV6-5 and TRBJ2-5; 7 bases are shared with TRBD1. V lost 4 bases to trimming and J lost 4 bases; unmatched junction nucleotides: 3. Per the germline V gene, CDR1 is MNHEY and CDR2 is SVGAGI. The CDR3 sequence is 13 residues long. The CDR3 DNA is TGTGCCAGCAGTTCGACAGGGTTAGAGACCCAGTACTTC. As protein: CASSSTGLETQYF.

This chain uses TRBV19 with TRBJ2-3; 8 nucleotides agree with TRBD1. This CDR3 has 12 amino acids. After removal of 7 bases from V and 6 bases from J, the junction contained 3 bases not matched to a gene. Germline V gene sequence: CDR1 LNHDA, CDR2 SQIVND (reference sequence). The CDR3 loop reads CASTGGADTQYF. Here the CDR3 DNA reads TGTGCCAGTACAGGGGGCGCGGATACGCAGTATTTT.

The V call is TRBV4-1, the J call TRBJ2-3; 9 bases are a match to TRBD1. Germline V gene sequence: CDR1 MGHRA, CDR2 YSYEKL. The CDR3 loop spans 14 amino acids. Unmatched junction bases numbered 0, after V lost 1 base and J lost 4 bases. The CDR3 loop is CASSQGTGADTQYF. The CDR3 coding sequence is TGCGCCAGCAGCCAAGGGACAGGGGCAGATACGCAGTATTTT.

CDR3 sequence: CASSDRGQTDTQYF. The CDR3 DNA follows: TGTGCCAGTTCGGACAGGGGGCAAACAGATACGCAGTATTTT. The gene calls are TRBV19 and TRBJ2-3; 11 nucleotides align to TRBD1. The CDR3 runs to 14 residues. Germline CDR1 LNHDA, CDR2 SQIVND (reference sequence). J was trimmed by 3 bases and V by 8 bases; bases with no gene match: 4.

The chain carries TRBV18 and TRBJ1-3, with a tentative D call TRBD1 (6 bases). The CDR3 runs 16 residues. CDR1 and CDR2 (germline): KGHSH, LQKENI. Trimming removed 2 bases from V and 2 bases from J, with 13 bases in between. CDR3 sequence: CASSPLDRPTGNTIYF. The CDR3 DNA follows: TGTGCCAGCTCACCATTGGACAGACCTACTGGAAACACCATATATTTT.

The chain joins TRBV6-5 to TRBJ1-2; tentatively, D is TRBD1 (5 bases). In germline, CDR1 is MNHEY, CDR2 SVGAGI. The CDR3 contains 15 residues. Trimming took off 6 bases at V and 0 bases at J, with 14 bases between the two ends. CDR3 region: CASSAWGRANYGYTF. The CDR3 bases are TGTGCCAGCAGCGCTTGGGGCAGGGCTAACTATGGCTACACCTTC.

This clone was picked up a small number of times. CDR3 loop: CASSLMGTANTGELFF. CDR3 in DNA: TGTGCCAGTAGTCTGATGGGCACTGCGAACACCGGGGAGCTGTTTTTT. V gene TRBV19 combines with J gene TRBJ2-2; no firm D call. V was pared by 5 bases and J by 0 bases, with 13 bases between. The length of the CDR3 is 16 residues. CDR1 and CDR2 from the germline V gene are LNHDA and SQIVND (reference sequence).

This sequence joins TRBV2 and TRBJ1-5, with 7 bases identical to TRBD1. V dropped 4 bases and J dropped 4; count of bases not matched to a gene: 4. The CDR3 sequence is 14 residues long. Germline V CDR1 and CDR2: SNHLY, FYNNEI. Here the CDR3 DNA reads TGTGCCAGCAGTGCGACAGGGTATAATCAGCCCCAGCATTTT. It codes for CASSATGYNQPQHF.

This chain uses TRBV12-1 with TRBJ2-3; TRBD2, the D gene given by the table, was not confirmed from the DNA. TRBV12-1 represents a pseudogene. CDR3 size: 19 residues. The CDR3 nucleotides read TGTGCCAGCAGCTTTCGTGCTAGCGGGGGGGACCTTGTGACAGATACGCAGTATTTT. It translates to CASSFRASGGDLVTDTQYF.

The chain has TRBV4-1 and TRBJ2-5, with D unclear. This CDR3 has 14 amino acids. Trimming removed 6 bases at V and 2 bases at J, with 13 bases between. Looked up from germline, CDR1 is MGHRA and CDR2 is YSYEKL. The CDR3 DNA follows: TGCGCCAGCAGTCGGTCAGCAGGACAAGAGACCCAGTACTTC. Amino acid sequence: CASSRSAGQETQYF.

The chain has TRBV18 and TRBJ2-5; unclear D gene. Germline loops: CDR1 KGHSH, CDR2 LQKENI. The ends were cut back, 3 bases at V and 5 bases at J, with 13 bases in the middle. The CDR3 totals 14 residues. The CDR3 spells CASSPNAGRETQYF. The CDR3 DNA is TGTGCCAGCTCACCGAATGCAGGCCGGGAGACCCAGTACTTC. The full variable domain, its missing parts supplied by reference TRBV18 and TRBJ2-5, is NAGVMQNPRHLVRRRGQEARLRCSPMKGHSHVYWYRQLPEEGLKFMVYLQKENIIDESGMPKERFSAEFPKEGPSILRIQQVVRGDSAAYFCASSPNAGRETQYFGPGTRLLVL.